This TCR beta chain was sequenced during a study of OX40 agonist ivuxolimab in advanced cancers. Study context: Dose-escalation subjects each had hepatocellular carcinoma, melanoma, renal cell or head and neck cancer. Study-level findings and limits: Those patients achieving a partial response at 0.1-3.0 mg/kg showed among the lowest clonal expansion. Within 6 weeks, CD4+ and CD8+ blood T cells expanded clonally at 0.1 to 3.0 mg/kg.

This clone was seen a few times. Its antigen is currently unknown. No patient had autoimmune disease or received systemic immunosuppression. V lost 3 bases and J lost 8, with 11 bases in between. This CDR3 is built from 13 residues. Per germline, CDR1 SGHDN and CDR2 FVKESK. Only in-frame clones appear in the TCRdb table, and some are missing; sequencing was by immunoSEQ multiplex PCR. The sample has more than 45,000 clones; 88% are singletons. The specimen was CD4+ or CD8+ T cells sorted from blood, collected in a trial of the OX40 agonist ivuxolimab. V and J are TRBV14 and TRBJ2-1; no reliable D call. The clonotype comes from an adult with an advanced solid tumor such as melanoma, head and neck, liver or kidney cancer. CDR3 DNA sequence: TGTGCCAGCAGCCAGGGGAACTGGGATGAGCAGTTCTTC. Translated, it gives CASSQGNWDEQFF.